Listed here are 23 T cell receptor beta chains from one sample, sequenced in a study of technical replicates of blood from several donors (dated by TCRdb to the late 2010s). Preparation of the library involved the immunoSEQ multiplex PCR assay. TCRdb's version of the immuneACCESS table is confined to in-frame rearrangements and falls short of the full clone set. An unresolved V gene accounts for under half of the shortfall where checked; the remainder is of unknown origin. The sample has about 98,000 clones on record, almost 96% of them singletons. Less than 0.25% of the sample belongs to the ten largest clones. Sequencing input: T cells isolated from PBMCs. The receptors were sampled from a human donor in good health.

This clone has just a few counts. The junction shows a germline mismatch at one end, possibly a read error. In DNA form, the CDR3 reads TGTGCCAGCACCTTGGGTGGGCTAGCGCTGAATGAGCAGTTCTTC. Protein: CASTLGGLALNEQFF. This chain uses TRBV5-4 with TRBJ2-1; TRBD2 might be the D (6 bases). CDR1 and CDR2 (germline): SGHNT, YYREEE (reference sequence). This CDR3 is built from 15 residues.

CDR3 in amino acids: CASSRDRLFYGYTF. As DNA, the CDR3 is TGTGCCAGCAGTCGGGACAGACTTTTCTATGGCTACACCTTC. The chain carries TRBV6-5 and TRBJ1-2; 7 bases align to TRBD1. This CDR3 comprises 14 residues. With 5 bases clipped from V and 4 bases from J, the junction kept 7 bases outside the gene matches. Germline loops: CDR1 MNHEY, CDR2 SVGAGI.

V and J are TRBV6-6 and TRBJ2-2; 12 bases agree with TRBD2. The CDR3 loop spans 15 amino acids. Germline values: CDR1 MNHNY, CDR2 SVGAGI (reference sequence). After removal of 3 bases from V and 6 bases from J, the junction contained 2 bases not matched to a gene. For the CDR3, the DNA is TGTGCCAGCAGTTATACTAGCGGGGGGTCCGGGGAGCTGTTTTTT. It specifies CASSYTSGGSGELFF.

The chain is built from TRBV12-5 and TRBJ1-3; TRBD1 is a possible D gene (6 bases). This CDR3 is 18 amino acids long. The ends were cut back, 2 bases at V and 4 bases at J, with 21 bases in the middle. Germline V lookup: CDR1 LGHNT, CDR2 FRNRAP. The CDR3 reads CASGLTTSGVMKGNTIYF. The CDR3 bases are TGTGCTAGTGGTTTGACAACCTCAGGGGTTATGAAGGGAAACACCATATATTTT.

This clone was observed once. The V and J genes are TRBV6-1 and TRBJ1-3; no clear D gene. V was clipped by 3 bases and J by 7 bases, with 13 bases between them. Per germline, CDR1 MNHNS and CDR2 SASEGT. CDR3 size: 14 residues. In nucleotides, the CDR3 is TGTGCCAGCAGTGACGTAGGGAAGCGGAACACCATATATTTT. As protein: CASSDVGKRNTIYF.

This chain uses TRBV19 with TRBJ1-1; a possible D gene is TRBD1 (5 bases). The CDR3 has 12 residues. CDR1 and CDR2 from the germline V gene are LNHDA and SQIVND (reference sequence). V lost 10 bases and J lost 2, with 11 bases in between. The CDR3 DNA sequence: TGTGCCACTCGGACATCAAACACTGAAGCTTTCTTT. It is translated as CATRTSNTEAFF.

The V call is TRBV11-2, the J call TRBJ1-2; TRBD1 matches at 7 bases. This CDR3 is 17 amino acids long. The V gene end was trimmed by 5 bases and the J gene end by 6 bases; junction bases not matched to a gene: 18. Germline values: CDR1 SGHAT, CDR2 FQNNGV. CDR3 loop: CASSPPDREVGPDGYTF. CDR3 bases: TGTGCCAGCAGCCCCCCCGACAGGGAAGTTGGTCCGGATGGCTACACCTTC.

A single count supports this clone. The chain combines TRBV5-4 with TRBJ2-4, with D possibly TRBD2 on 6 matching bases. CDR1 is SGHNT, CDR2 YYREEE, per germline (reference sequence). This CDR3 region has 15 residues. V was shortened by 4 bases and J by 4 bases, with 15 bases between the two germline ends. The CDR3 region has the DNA TGTGCCAGCAGCCACGGGACTTGGGGGAAAAACATTCAGTACTTC. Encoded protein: CASSHGTWGKNIQYF.

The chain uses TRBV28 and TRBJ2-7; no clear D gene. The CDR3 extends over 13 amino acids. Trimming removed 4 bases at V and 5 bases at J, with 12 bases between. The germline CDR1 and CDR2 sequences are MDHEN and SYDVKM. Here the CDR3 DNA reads TGTGCCAGCAGTTCCACCGCGTTTGACGAGCAGTACTTC. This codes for CASSSTAFDEQYF.

CDR3 sequence reads: CASSGITGVSQYNYGYTF. The CDR3 nucleotides are TGCGCCAGCAGCGGCATAACAGGGGTTTCACAGTATAACTATGGCTACACCTTC. This rearrangement joins TRBV5-1 to TRBJ1-2; 7 bases fit TRBD1. From germline, CDR1 is SGHRS and CDR2 YFSETQ. The CDR3 is 18 amino acids. V lost 4 bases, J lost 1 base, and 16 bases stayed unmatched. Together with reference TRBV5-1 and TRBJ1-2, the CDR3 gives the full variable domain: KAGVTQTPRYLIKTRGQQVTLSCSPISGHRSVSWYQQTPGQGLQFLFEYFSETQRNKGNFPGRFSGRQFSNSRSEMNVSTLELGDSALYLCASSGITGVSQYNYGYTFGSGTRLTVV.

Here the CDR3 reads CASSPPGRGTEAFF. The CDR3 region has the DNA TGTGCCAGCTCACCACCGGGGAGGGGTACTGAAGCTTTCTTT. The chain is built from TRBV18 and TRBJ1-1; a possible D gene is TRBD1 (5 bases). Germline V lookup: CDR1 KGHSH, CDR2 LQKENI. V was trimmed by 0 bases and J by 5 bases, leaving 10 bases between them. This CDR3 has 14 amino acids.

CDR3 protein: CASSYGGGGSYEQYF. The CDR3 region has the DNA TGTGCCAGCAGTTACGGTGGCGGGGGGTCCTACGAGCAGTACTTC. This chain joins TRBV6-5 and TRBJ2-7; 8 nucleotides match TRBD2. The trim removed 2 bases at V and 1 base at J, leaving 4 bases unmatched. This CDR3 has 15 residues. Germline CDR1 is MNHEY and CDR2 is SVGAGI.

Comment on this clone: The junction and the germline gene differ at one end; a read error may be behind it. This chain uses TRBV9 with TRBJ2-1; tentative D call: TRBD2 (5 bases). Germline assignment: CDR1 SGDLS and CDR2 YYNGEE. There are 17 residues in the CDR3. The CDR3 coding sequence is TGTGCCAGCAGCCCAAGAATAGGACTTCCCTCCAACAATGAGCAGTTCTTC. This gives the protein CASSPRIGLPSNNEQFF.

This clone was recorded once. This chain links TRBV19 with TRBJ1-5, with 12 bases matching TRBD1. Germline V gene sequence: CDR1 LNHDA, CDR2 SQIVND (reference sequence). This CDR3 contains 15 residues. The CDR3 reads CASGGQGAGNQPQHF. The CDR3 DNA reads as TGTGCATCGGGGGGACAGGGGGCCGGCAATCAGCCCCAGCATTTT.

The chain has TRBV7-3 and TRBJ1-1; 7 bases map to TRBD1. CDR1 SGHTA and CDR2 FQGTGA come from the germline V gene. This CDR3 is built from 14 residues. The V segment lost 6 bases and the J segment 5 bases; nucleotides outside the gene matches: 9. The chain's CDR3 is CASRTDRVSTEAFF. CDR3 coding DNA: TGTGCCAGCAGGACCGACAGGGTCTCAACTGAAGCTTTCTTT.

This chain's CDR3 is CASSLVGGEKLFF. CDR3 in DNA: TGCGCCAGCAGCTTGGTGGGGGGTGAAAAACTGTTTTTT. The chain recombines TRBV5-1 with TRBJ1-4; D might be TRBD1 (5 bases). Trimming removed 0 bases from V and 7 bases from J, with 7 bases in between. From germline, CDR1 is SGHRS and CDR2 YFSETQ. The CDR3 is made up of 13 amino acids.

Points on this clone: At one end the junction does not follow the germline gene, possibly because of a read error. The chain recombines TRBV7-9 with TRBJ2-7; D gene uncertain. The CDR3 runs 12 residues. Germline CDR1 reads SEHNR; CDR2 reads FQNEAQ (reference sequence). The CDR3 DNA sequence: TGTGCCAGCAGCTTTGGCTTTCAGACAATGGACTTC. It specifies CASSFGFQTMDF.

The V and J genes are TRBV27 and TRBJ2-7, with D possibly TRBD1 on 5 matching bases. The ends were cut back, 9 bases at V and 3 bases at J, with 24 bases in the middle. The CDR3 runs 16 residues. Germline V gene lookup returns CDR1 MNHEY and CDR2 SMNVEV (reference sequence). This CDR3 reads CASSPVQVQYFYEQYF. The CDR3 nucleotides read TGTGCCAGTTCACCCGTACAGGTCCAATACTTCTACGAGCAGTACTTC.

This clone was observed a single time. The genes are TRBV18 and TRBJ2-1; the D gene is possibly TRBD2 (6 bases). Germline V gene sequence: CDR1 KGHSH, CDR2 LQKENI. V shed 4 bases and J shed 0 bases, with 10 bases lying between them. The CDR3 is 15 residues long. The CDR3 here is CASSQEGSSYNEQFF. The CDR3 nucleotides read TGTGCCAGCTCACAGGAGGGGAGCTCCTACAATGAGCAGTTCTTC.

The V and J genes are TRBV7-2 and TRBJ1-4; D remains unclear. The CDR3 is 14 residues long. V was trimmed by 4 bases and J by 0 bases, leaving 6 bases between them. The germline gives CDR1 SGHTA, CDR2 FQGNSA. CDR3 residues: CASSSQTTNEKLFF. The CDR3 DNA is TGTGCCAGCAGCTCCCAAACAACTAATGAAAAACTGTTTTTT.

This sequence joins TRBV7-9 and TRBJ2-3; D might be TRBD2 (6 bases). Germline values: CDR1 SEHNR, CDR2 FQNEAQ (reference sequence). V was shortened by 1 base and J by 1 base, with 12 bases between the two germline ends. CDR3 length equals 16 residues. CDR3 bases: TGTGCCAGCAGCTTAGGAGGGCGGGAACGCACAGATACGCAGTATTTT. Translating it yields CASSLGGRERTDTQYF.

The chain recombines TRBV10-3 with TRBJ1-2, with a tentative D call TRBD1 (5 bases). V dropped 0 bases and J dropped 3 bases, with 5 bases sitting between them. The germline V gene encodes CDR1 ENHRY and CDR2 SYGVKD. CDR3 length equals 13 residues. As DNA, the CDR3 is TGTGCCATCAGTGAGTCAGGGGACTATGGCTACACCTTC. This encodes CAISESGDYGYTF.

For the CDR3, the DNA is TGCGCCAGCAATGGAGCGGGCGTTAAGTACTTC. Its protein product is CASNGAGVKYF. The V call is TRBV10-2, the J call TRBJ2-4, with TRBD2 as a possible D gene (6 bases). The CDR3 spans 11 residues. V was cut by 7 bases and J by 14 bases, with 15 bases left in between. Germline lookup yields CDR1 WSHSY and CDR2 SAAADI.